Below are 10 T cell receptor beta chains sequenced from a single sample in a study of T cell changes during pregnancy in multiple sclerosis. TCRdb's copy holds only in-frame clones and misses some; the assay was immunoSEQ multiplex PCR. The data show approximately 98,000 clones, about 92% seen once. The input for sequencing was peripheral blood, taken after pregnancy. These TCRs come from a female donor in good health, enrolled as a control in a pregnancy study.

The chain couples TRBV9 to TRBJ2-1; 9 bases are shared with TRBD2. The CDR3 has 15 residues. Germline CDR1 and CDR2: SGDLS and YYNGEE. With V trimmed by 4 bases and J by 6 bases, 8 bases remained unmatched. CDR3 region: CASSPAGLALNEQFF. The CDR3 region has the DNA TGTGCCAGCAGCCCAGCGGGACTAGCCCTCAATGAGCAGTTCTTC.

The gene calls are TRBV7-8 and TRBJ2-2; 10 nucleotides align to TRBD1. Germline CDR1 and CDR2: SGHVS and FQNEAQ. This CDR3 comprises 16 residues. The V and J ends lost 6 bases and 4 bases, in that order; junction bases with no gene match: 8. The CDR3 region is CASSYDRGPATGELFF. CDR3 bases: TGTGCCAGCAGTTACGACAGGGGGCCGGCCACCGGGGAGCTGTTTTTT.

This chain links TRBV2 with TRBJ2-1; D may be TRBD1 (6 bases). Germline V gene data show CDR1 as SNHLY and CDR2 as FYNNEI. The V and J ends lost 3 bases and 1 base respectively, with 13 bases between them. This CDR3 is built from 16 residues. CDR3 nucleotides: TGTGCCAGCAGTGATTTGGGGGCCCAGTCCTACAATGAGCAGTTCTTC. Protein sequence: CASSDLGAQSYNEQFF. Complete variable domain (other parts from reference TRBV2 and TRBJ2-1): EPEVTQTPSHQVTQMGQEVILRCVPISNHLYFYWYRQILGQKVEFLVSFYNNEISEKSEIFDDQFSVERPDGSNFTLKIRSTKLEDSAMYFCASSDLGAQSYNEQFFGPGTRLTVL.

This clone was detected once. This chain links TRBV25-1 with TRBJ2-7; possible D gene TRBD2, 6 bases. The CDR3 has 11 amino acids. V lost 2 bases, J lost 9 bases, and 8 bases lay in between. The germline V gene encodes CDR1 MGHDK and CDR2 SYGVNS. The CDR3 reads CASSEAGRQYF. DNA of the CDR3: TGTGCCAGCAGTGAAGCGGGAAGGCAGTACTTC.

The V call is TRBV5-1, the J call TRBJ2-3; D is ambiguous. Germline CDR1 reads SGHRS; CDR2 reads YFSETQ. Trimming cost V 0 bases and J 6 bases, with 11 bases left between them. This CDR3 contains 14 residues. The CDR3 region has the DNA TGCGCCAGCAGCTTGGGTTTCCCAGCGGATACGCAGTATTTT. Its translation: CASSLGFPADTQYF.

The V and J genes are TRBV6-5 and TRBJ2-1, with D maybe TRBD2 (6 bases). The CDR3 has 16 residues. CDR1 is MNHEY and CDR2 is SVGAGI in the germline V gene. Between the trimmed V and J ends, which lost 2 bases and 0 bases, there was a span of 11 bases. The CDR3 region has the DNA TGTGCCAGCAGTTACAGAGGAGGGACCTCCTACAATGAGCAGTTCTTC. It encodes CASSYRGGTSYNEQFF.

The V and J genes are TRBV7-9 and TRBJ2-1, with 11 nucleotides matching TRBD2. J gave up 0 bases and V 3 bases, and 7 bases lay outside the gene matches. The CDR3 loop spans 18 amino acids. Germline assignment: CDR1 SEHNR and CDR2 FQNEAQ (reference sequence). The CDR3: CASSFQGTSGSSYNEQFF. CDR3 DNA: TGTGCCAGCAGCTTTCAAGGGACTAGCGGATCCTCCTACAATGAGCAGTTCTTC.

The chain joins TRBV28 to TRBJ2-7, with 13 bases identical to TRBD2. CDR1 and CDR2 (germline): MDHEN, SYDVKM. The CDR3 totals 24 residues. Losses at the gene ends were 4 bases for V and 5 bases for J; bases not matched to a gene: 32. The CDR3 protein is CASSSYYWTGGTIGLAGEGNEQYF. CDR3 nucleotides: TGTGCCAGCAGTTCTTATTACTGGACAGGGGGCACCATTGGACTAGCGGGAGAGGGGAACGAGCAGTACTTC.

The gene calls are TRBV18 and TRBJ1-4; 7 bases fit TRBD1. CDR1 is KGHSH and CDR2 is LQKENI in the germline V gene. V was clipped by 2 bases and J by 5 bases; unmatched bases: 5. The CDR3 extends over 15 amino acids. DNA for the CDR3: TGTGCCAGCTCACCAAGGCCCAGGGGGAATGAAAAACTGTTTTTT. Translation gives CASSPRPRGNEKLFF.

The rearrangement links TRBV19 to TRBJ2-7, with 12 bases fitting TRBD2. V lost 8 bases, J lost 3 bases, and 5 bases stayed unmatched. This CDR3 is built from 14 residues. The germline gives CDR1 LNHDA, CDR2 SQIVND (reference sequence). CDR3 protein: CASSRTSGNYEQYF. In nucleotides, the CDR3 is TGTGCCAGTTCTCGGACTAGCGGGAACTACGAGCAGTACTTC. The entire variable domain, with the rest obtained from reference TRBV19 and TRBJ2-7, is as follows: DGGITQSPKYLFRKEGQNVTLSCEQNLNHDAMYWYRQDPGQGLRLIYYSQIVNDFQKGDIAEGYSVSREKKESFPLTVTSAQKNPTAFYLCASSRTSGNYEQYFGPGTRLTVT.